This T cell receptor beta chain was found in a study of T cells in Graves' hyperthyroidism and ophthalmopathy. Germline lookup yields CDR1 SGHRS and CDR2 YFSETQ. CDR3 length equals 15 residues. Trimming pared 0 bases from V and 3 bases from J, leaving 9 bases between. Researchers amplified the TCR beta CDR3 regions from RNA transcripts. The TCR CDR3 first-round RT-PCR relied on the HTBI primer set. Each CDR3 protein is one row after TCRdb ran MiXCR on the multiplex PCR reads. In the table there are about 350,000 distinct CDR3 sequences, about 18% of which are singletons. The chain employs TRBV5-1 and TRBJ2-2, with D perhaps matching TRBD1 (5 bases). Sequencing used blood. The sequence was obtained from a woman between 18 and 29 years old with Graves' hyperthyroidism. The CDR3 sequence: CASSLGQKYTGELFF. The CDR3 DNA reads as TGCGCCAGCAGCTTGGGACAGAAGTACACCGGGGAGCTGTTTTTT.